The source of this TCR beta chain is a study of blood T cells in healthy people across ages. This clonotype was recorded many times. A second PCR, run for roughly 6 to 11 cycles, used a sample-barcoded 5' primer plus a J-beta primer mix. TCRdb re-called the 5' RACE reads with MiXCR, one entry per CDR3 protein. The profile shows hundreds of thousands of distinct CDR3 sequences, under 25% of them singletons. The CDR3 loop spans 14 amino acids. Trimming removed 3 bases at V and 7 bases at J, with 13 bases between. Germline V lookup: CDR1 SGHTA, CDR2 FQGNSA. The chain is built from TRBV7-2 and TRBJ2-4; possible D gene TRBD2, 6 bases. Sequenced input: blood. The source of this sequence is a man aged 70 or older in good health. The CDR3 nucleotides read TGTGCCAGCAGCTTGTCCCCTCTAGCGAACATTCAGTACTTC. This codes for CASSLSPLANIQYF.